Described below is a single T cell receptor beta chain sequence and its context. This sample was taken from a study of blood T cell repertoires in COVID-19. Per the authors' pipeline: Amplifying reference gene primers gave estimates of nucleated cell counts. The method was immunoSEQ multiplex PCR; TCRdb's version includes in-frame clones alone and lacks a portion of them. The V and J calls and the clone size are those of that table, but D and trimming were determined from the DNA. The sample records about 35,000 clones, more than 70% being singletons. The TCR sequence derives from a man aged 60 to 75 with active or convalescent COVID-19. The sample comprised peripheral blood.

The CDR3 here is CASGLGGLLYGYTF. The CDR3, as DNA: TGTGCCAGCGGATTAGGAGGCCTACTTTATGGCTACACCTTC. The chain recombines TRBV28 with TRBJ1-2; D not resolved. Germline V gene data show CDR1 as MDHEN and CDR2 as SYDVKM. CDR3 size: 14 residues. V lost 8 bases to trimming and J lost 5 bases, with 18 bases between them.